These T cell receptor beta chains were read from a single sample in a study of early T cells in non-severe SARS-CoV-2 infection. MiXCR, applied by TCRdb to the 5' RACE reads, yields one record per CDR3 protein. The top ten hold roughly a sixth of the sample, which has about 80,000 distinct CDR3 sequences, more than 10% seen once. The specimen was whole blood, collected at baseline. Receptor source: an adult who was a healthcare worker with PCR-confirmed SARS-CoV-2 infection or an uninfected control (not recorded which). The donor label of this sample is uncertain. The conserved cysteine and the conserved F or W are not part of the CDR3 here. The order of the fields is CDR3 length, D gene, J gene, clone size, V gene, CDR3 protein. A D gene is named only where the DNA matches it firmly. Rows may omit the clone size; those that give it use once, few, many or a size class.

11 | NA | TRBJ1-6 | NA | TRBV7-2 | ASSPSAVSPLH
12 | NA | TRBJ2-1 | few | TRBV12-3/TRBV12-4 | ASSLAGRGPEQF
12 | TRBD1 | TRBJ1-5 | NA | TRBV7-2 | ASSLTGVNQPQH
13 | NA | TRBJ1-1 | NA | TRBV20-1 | SARPLRLPGTEAF
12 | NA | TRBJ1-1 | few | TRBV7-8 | ASSLVIGNTEAF
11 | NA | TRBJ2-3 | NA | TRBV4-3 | ASSPGITDTQY
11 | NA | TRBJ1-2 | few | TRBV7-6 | ASSLGQYSGYT
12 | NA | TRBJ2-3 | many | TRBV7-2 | ASSFPASTDTQY
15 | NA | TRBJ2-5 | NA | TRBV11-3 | ASSPSLWSTGQETQY
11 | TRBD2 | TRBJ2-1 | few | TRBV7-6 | ASSSGLDDEQF
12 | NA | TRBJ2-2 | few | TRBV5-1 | ASSFSDNTGELF
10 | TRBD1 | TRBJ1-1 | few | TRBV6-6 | ASSGQGMVTF
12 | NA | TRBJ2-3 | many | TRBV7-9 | ASSTTPGADTQY
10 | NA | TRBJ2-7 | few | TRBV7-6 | ASSLASNEQY
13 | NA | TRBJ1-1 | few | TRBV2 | ASKVRWQGETEAF
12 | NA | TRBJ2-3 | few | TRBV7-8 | ASSLALGADTQY
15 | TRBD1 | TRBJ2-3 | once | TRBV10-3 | AISESSGGLGTDTQY
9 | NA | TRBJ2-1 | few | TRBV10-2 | ASSGGGEQF